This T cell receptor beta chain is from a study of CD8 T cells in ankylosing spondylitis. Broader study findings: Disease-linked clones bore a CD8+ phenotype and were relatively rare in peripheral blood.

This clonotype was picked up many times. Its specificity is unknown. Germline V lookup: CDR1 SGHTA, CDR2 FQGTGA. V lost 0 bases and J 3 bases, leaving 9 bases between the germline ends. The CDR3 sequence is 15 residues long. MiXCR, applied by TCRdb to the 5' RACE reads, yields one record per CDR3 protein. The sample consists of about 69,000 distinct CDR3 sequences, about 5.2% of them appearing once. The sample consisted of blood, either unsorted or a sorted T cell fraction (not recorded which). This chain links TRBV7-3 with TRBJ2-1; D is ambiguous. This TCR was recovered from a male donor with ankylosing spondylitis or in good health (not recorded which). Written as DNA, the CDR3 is TGTGCCAGCAGCTTAACGGGTAACAACTACAATGAGCAGTTCTTC. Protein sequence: CASSLTGNNYNEQFF. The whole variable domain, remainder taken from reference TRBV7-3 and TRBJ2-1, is GAGVSQTPSNKVTEKGKYVELRCDPISGHTALYWYRQSLGQGPEFLIYFQGTGAADDSGLPNDRFFAVRPEGSVSTLKIQRTERGDSAVYLCASSLTGNNYNEQFFGPGTRLTVL.